Listed below are T cell receptor beta chains from one sample, sequenced in a study of blood T cell repertoires in COVID-19. Produced via immunoSEQ multiplex PCR; TCRdb's table is partial and in-frame only. The table records tens of thousands of clones, more than 90% of them present only once. Sequenced input: peripheral blood. These receptors originate from an elderly woman with acute or convalescent COVID-19. Both conserved end residues are part of each CDR3. D genes are given only for firm matches. Rows give clone size only sometimes, using once, few, many, or a class for an expanded clone.

D: NA; length: 13; J: TRBJ1-1; size: NA; V: TRBV7-9; DNA: TGTGCCAGCAGCTACGACAGCAACACTGAAGCTTTCTTT; CDR3: CASSYDSNTEAFF
D: TRBD1; length: 15; J: TRBJ1-2; size: NA; V: TRBV3-1/TRBV3-2; DNA: TGTGCCAGCAGCCCTCACGGGACAGCCGCTTTAGGCTACACCTTC; CDR3: CASSPHGTAALGYTF
D: NA; length: 18; J: TRBJ1-3; size: NA; V: TRBV9; DNA: TGTGCCAGCAGCCCTCGTCGGGACACAAGCATCTCTGGAAACACCATATATTTT; CDR3: CASSPRRDTSISGNTIYF
D: TRBD1; length: 15; J: TRBJ2-2; size: NA; V: TRBV19; DNA: TGTGCCAGTAGTATTAGGACAGGGGGGTCCGGGGAGCTGTTTTTT; CDR3: CASSIRTGGSGELFF
D: TRBD1; length: 15; J: TRBJ1-6; size: NA; V: TRBV3-1/TRBV3-2; DNA: TGTGCCAGCAGCCAAGAGGGACAGGTTAATTCACCCCTCCACTTT; CDR3: CASSQEGQVNSPLHF
D: NA; length: 15; J: TRBJ2-3; size: NA; V: TRBV7-3; DNA: TGTGCCAGCAGCTTAGGTGGCGGGTACACAGATACGCAGTATTTT; CDR3: CASSLGGGYTDTQYF
D: TRBD1; length: 15; J: TRBJ1-6; size: NA; V: TRBV5-1; DNA: TGCGCCAGCAGCTTGCGGGACAGATTAAATTCACCCCTCCACTTT; CDR3: CASSLRDRLNSPLHF
D: TRBD2; length: 14; J: TRBJ2-1; size: NA; V: TRBV29-1; DNA: TGCAGCGTTTATCTAGCGGGAGGTCGGAATGAGCAGTTCTTC; CDR3: CSVYLAGGRNEQFF
D: NA; length: 15; J: TRBJ2-7; size: once; V: TRBV5-4; DNA: TGTGCCAGCAGCGCGGGACTCCAAGGCGGGGCCGAGCAGTACTTC; CDR3: CASSAGLQGGAEQYF
D: TRBD1; length: 16; J: TRBJ1-5; size: NA; V: TRBV2; DNA: TGTGCCAGCAGTGAACGAGGGGGCAGGGGGGATCAGCCCCAGCATTTT; CDR3: CASSERGGRGDQPQHF
D: TRBD1; length: 12; J: TRBJ2-7; size: NA; V: TRBV2; DNA: TGTGCCAGCAGGAGACAGGGGGACGAGCAGTACTTC; CDR3: CASRRQGDEQYF